This TCR beta chain came from a study of T cell responses to AZD1222 COVID-19 vaccine. The CDR3 loop spans 14 amino acids. The V and J ends lost 5 bases and 5 bases respectively, with 15 bases between them. CDR1 MNHEY and CDR2 SVGEGT come from the germline V gene. Comment on this clone: Antigen specificity is unknown.

Regarding the study as a whole: Among vaccine-associated CD4 TCRs, coverage spanned spike, with dominance at 160-218 and 743-854.

Libraries were prepared by immunoSEQ multiplex PCR; TCRdb keeps only in-frame clonotypes and omits some of them. The sample yields 150,000 to 200,000 clones, around 88% seen once. The source was peripheral blood, collected 28 days after the second AZD1222 dose. V is TRBV6-2 or TRBV6-3 and J is TRBJ2-5, with D unclear. This sequence was found in an adult who received the AZD1222 COVID-19 vaccine. Here the CDR3 DNA reads TGTGCCAGCAGTCCGAGCTTCCCTGGGGAGACCCAGTACTTC. Its protein is CASSPSFPGETQYF.